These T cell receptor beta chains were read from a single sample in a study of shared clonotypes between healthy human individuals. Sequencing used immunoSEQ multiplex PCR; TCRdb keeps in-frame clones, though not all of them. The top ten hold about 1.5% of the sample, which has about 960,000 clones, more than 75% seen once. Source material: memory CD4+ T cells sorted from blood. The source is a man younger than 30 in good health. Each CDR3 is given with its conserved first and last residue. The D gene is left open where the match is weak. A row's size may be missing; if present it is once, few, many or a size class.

CDR3nt: TGTGCCAGCAGCTTAAGTCGCCCCATGAGCAATCAGCCCCAGCATTTT
CDR3aa: CASSLSRPMSNQPQHF
d_gene: NA
abundance: NA
j_gene: TRBJ1-5
v_gene: TRBV7-9

CDR3nt: TGTGCCTGGAGCCCGGGGAGGGCTACTGAAGCTTTCTTT
CDR3aa: CAWSPGRATEAFF
d_gene: NA
abundance: NA
j_gene: TRBJ1-1
v_gene: TRBV30

CDR3nt: TGTGCCAGCAGCCGTGAGGGCTGGCGTGACTACGAGCAGTACTTC
CDR3aa: CASSREGWRDYEQYF
d_gene: NA
abundance: many
j_gene: TRBJ2-7
v_gene: TRBV7-2

CDR3nt: TGTGCCAGCAGCTTTACGTCAAGAAGGGCTCAAGATACGCAGTATTTT
CDR3aa: CASSFTSRRAQDTQYF
d_gene: NA
abundance: NA
j_gene: TRBJ2-3
v_gene: TRBV13

CDR3nt: TGTGCCAGCTCACCCGGACAGAGCAATCAGCCCCAGCATTTT
CDR3aa: CASSPGQSNQPQHF
d_gene: NA
abundance: NA
j_gene: TRBJ1-5
v_gene: TRBV18

CDR3nt: TGTGCCAGCAGCCTCCCCCAGGGATTCACAGATACGCAGTATTTT
CDR3aa: CASSLPQGFTDTQYF
d_gene: NA
abundance: NA
j_gene: TRBJ2-3
v_gene: TRBV9

CDR3nt: TGCGCCAGCAGCTTGGTGGTCCCGGGGGCTCAACCTCCCGAGCAGTACTTC
CDR3aa: CASSLVVPGAQPPEQYF
d_gene: NA
abundance: NA
j_gene: TRBJ2-7
v_gene: TRBV5-1

CDR3nt: TGTGCCACCAGCAGAGATAGGTGGACTAGCGATAGCACAGATACGCAGTATTTT
CDR3aa: CATSRDRWTSDSTDTQYF
d_gene: TRBD2
abundance: NA
j_gene: TRBJ2-3
v_gene: TRBV15

CDR3nt: TGTGCCATCAGTGAGGTGGTGGGCAGCTCCTACGAGCAGTACTTC
CDR3aa: CAISEVVGSSYEQYF
d_gene: NA
abundance: NA
j_gene: TRBJ2-7
v_gene: TRBV10-3

CDR3nt: TGTGCCAGTAGTATAGACCACTTCGGATATGGCTACACCTTC
CDR3aa: CASSIDHFGYGYTF
d_gene: NA
abundance: NA
j_gene: TRBJ1-2
v_gene: TRBV19

CDR3nt: TGTGCCATCAGTGATATGGCGGGAATGGGCTACAATGAGCAGTTCTTC
CDR3aa: CAISDMAGMGYNEQFF
d_gene: NA
abundance: NA
j_gene: TRBJ2-1
v_gene: TRBV10-3

CDR3nt: TGTGCCATCAGTGATGGGCAGGGATTCGACGAGCAGTACTTC
CDR3aa: CAISDGQGFDEQYF
d_gene: NA
abundance: NA
j_gene: TRBJ2-7
v_gene: TRBV10-3

CDR3nt: TGCAGTGTGACAGGGCCCTACGAGCAGTACTTC
CDR3aa: CSVTGPYEQYF
d_gene: TRBD1
abundance: NA
j_gene: TRBJ2-7
v_gene: TRBV20-1

CDR3nt: TGTGCCAGCTCACCAGGGGCTGTTAACACTGAAGCTTTCTTT
CDR3aa: CASSPGAVNTEAFF
d_gene: NA
abundance: NA
j_gene: TRBJ1-1
v_gene: TRBV18

CDR3nt: TGTGCCAGTACCTCATCCCCGGACAACTATGGCTACACCTTC
CDR3aa: CASTSSPDNYGYTF
d_gene: NA
abundance: NA
j_gene: TRBJ1-2
v_gene: TRBV19

CDR3nt: TGTGCCAGCACCACGGACAGGACAGGGGATGAAAAACTGTTTTTT
CDR3aa: CASTTDRTGDEKLFF
d_gene: TRBD1
abundance: NA
j_gene: TRBJ1-4
v_gene: TRBV28

CDR3nt: TGTGCCAGCAGTTACGGGCAGGGGGCTTGGTACGAGCAGTACTTC
CDR3aa: CASSYGQGAWYEQYF
d_gene: TRBD1
abundance: once
j_gene: TRBJ2-7
v_gene: TRBV6-5

CDR3nt: TGTGCCAGCACCTCACAGGGTTCCACTGAAGCTTTCTTT
CDR3aa: CASTSQGSTEAFF
d_gene: NA
abundance: NA
j_gene: TRBJ1-1
v_gene: TRBV7-9

CDR3nt: TGCAGCGTTGAGGCAGGGTCAAGCATTCAGTACTTC
CDR3aa: CSVEAGSSIQYF
d_gene: NA
abundance: NA
j_gene: TRBJ2-4
v_gene: TRBV29-1

CDR3nt: TGCAGCGTGACGTGGGGGACAGACCGTAGTGAGCAGTACTTC
CDR3aa: CSVTWGTDRSEQYF
d_gene: TRBD1
abundance: few
j_gene: TRBJ2-7
v_gene: TRBV29-1

CDR3nt: TGTGCCAGCAGCTTATCCGGGATGGGAAACTACAATGAGCAGTTCTTC
CDR3aa: CASSLSGMGNYNEQFF
d_gene: NA
abundance: NA
j_gene: TRBJ2-1
v_gene: TRBV7-2

CDR3nt: TGTGCCAGCAGCGGATCGACTAGCGGGGGCTCCTACAATGAGCAGTTCTTC
CDR3aa: CASSGSTSGGSYNEQFF
d_gene: TRBD2
abundance: NA
j_gene: TRBJ2-1
v_gene: TRBV7-3

CDR3nt: TGTGCCAGCAGTTTAGGGGAGGGGCGCTACACCGGGGAGCTGTTTTTT
CDR3aa: CASSLGEGRYTGELFF
d_gene: TRBD2
abundance: few
j_gene: TRBJ2-2
v_gene: TRBV27

CDR3nt: TGTGCCAGTAGTATCCCAGGTACCGGGTCTCGGGAGCAGTACTTC
CDR3aa: CASSIPGTGSREQYF
d_gene: NA
abundance: NA
j_gene: TRBJ2-7
v_gene: TRBV19

CDR3nt: TGTGCCAGCCGAGTAGCGGGAGCGGGGAGCGAGCAGTACTTC
CDR3aa: CASRVAGAGSEQYF
d_gene: TRBD2
abundance: NA
j_gene: TRBJ2-7
v_gene: TRBV6-5

CDR3nt: TGTGCCAGCAGTTTATCAATTTGGACAGGGGAAGCACTGTTTTTT
CDR3aa: CASSLSIWTGEALFF
d_gene: TRBD1
abundance: once
j_gene: TRBJ1-4
v_gene: TRBV27

CDR3nt: TGTGCCAGCAGTGAGGGTGGCACCGGGACCCAGTACTTC
CDR3aa: CASSEGGTGTQYF
d_gene: NA
abundance: many
j_gene: TRBJ2-5
v_gene: TRBV6-1